These 20 T cell receptor beta chains were sequenced from one sample in a study of cytomegalovirus exposure and HLA in healthy donors. Amplification used 60 Vbeta primers and 13 Jbeta primers. TCRdb keeps only in-frame clones here, not all; method: immunoSEQ multiplex PCR. The data hold 100,000 to 150,000 clones, with approximately 8.8% observed a single time. The specimen was PBMCs. All receptors derive from a man aged 35 to 55 in good health and CMV-seronegative.

This clone came up a few times. The J gene is TRBJ1-6, the V gene TRBV5-1, with 7 bases that match TRBD1. Germline CDR1 is SGHRS and CDR2 is YFSETQ. This CDR3 has 16 amino acids. V gave up 0 bases and J gave up 7 bases; unmatched junction bases: 7. The CDR3 DNA sequence: TGCGCCAGCAGCTTGGCCCTAGGGGGCGAGAATTCACCCCTCCACTTT. This translates into CASSLALGGENSPLHF. Full variable domain (rest looked up from reference TRBV5-1 and TRBJ1-6): KAGVTQTPRYLIKTRGQQVTLSCSPISGHRSVSWYQQTPGQGLQFLFEYFSETQRNKGNFPGRFSGRQFSNSRSEMNVSTLELGDSALYLCASSLALGGENSPLHFGNGTRLTVT.

The chain uses TRBV27 and TRBJ1-5; 7 nucleotides match TRBD1. Trimming at V came to 5 bases and at J to 3 bases, leaving 10 bases not matched to a gene. Germline V CDR1 and CDR2: MNHEY, SMNVEV (reference sequence). The CDR3 runs 16 residues. In DNA, the CDR3 is TGTGCCAGCAGTCCCGCCCGGGACAGACTCAATCAGCCCCAGCATTTT. It specifies CASSPARDRLNQPQHF.

This chain joins TRBV27 and TRBJ1-2; D gene ambiguous. Trimming removed 3 bases from V and 4 bases from J, with 9 bases in between. Germline V gene lookup returns CDR1 MNHEY and CDR2 SMNVEV (reference sequence). CDR3 length: 13 residues. CDR3 residues: CASSFGGSYGYTF. The CDR3 DNA is TGTGCCAGCAGTTTTGGAGGGAGCTATGGCTACACCTTC.

J is TRBJ2-2 and V is TRBV28, with D perhaps TRBD2 (5 bases). The V end was cut by 7 bases, the J end by 5 bases, with 11 bases between. The germline CDR1 and CDR2 sequences are MDHEN and SYDVKM. The CDR3 loop spans 13 amino acids. The CDR3 nucleotides read TGTGCCAGCACCCCCCCGGGGACCGGGGAGCTGTTTTTT. This encodes CASTPPGTGELFF. The full variable domain, completed using reference TRBV28 and TRBJ2-2, is DVKVTQSSRYLVKRTGEKVFLECVQDMDHENMFWYRQDPGLGLRLIYFSYDVKMKEKGDIPEGYSVSREKKERFSLILESASTNQTSMYLCASTPPGTGELFFGEGSRLTVL.

This clone has more than one count but fewer than ten. The chain has TRBV2 and TRBJ1-6; 9 bases line up with TRBD1. Germline loops: CDR1 SNHLY, CDR2 FYNNEI. The CDR3 runs 14 residues. Trimming removed 6 bases from V and 7 bases from J; junction bases left unmatched: 4. The CDR3 region has the DNA TGTGCCAGCAGCCCGACAGGGGGGAATTCACCCCTCCACTTT. Protein sequence: CASSPTGGNSPLHF.

This chain connects TRBV2 to TRBJ2-7, with D perhaps TRBD2 (5 bases). Germline loops: CDR1 SNHLY, CDR2 FYNNEI. V lost 3 bases and J lost 1, with 7 bases in between. The CDR3 is 13 amino acids. The CDR3 coding sequence is TGTGCCAGCAGTGACGAGGGATCCTACGAGCAGTACTTC. It specifies CASSDEGSYEQYF.

V and J are TRBV4-2 and TRBJ2-2; 16 nucleotides line up with TRBD2. Germline CDR1 LGHNA, CDR2 YNFKEQ. The CDR3 contains 19 residues. With V trimmed by 4 bases and J by 4 bases, 9 bases remained unmatched. The CDR3 coding sequence is TGTGCCAGCAGCCTACCCGGGACTAGCGGGGGGGCCGCCACCGGGGAGCTGTTTTTT. Its protein is CASSLPGTSGGAATGELFF.

The J gene is TRBJ1-1, the V gene TRBV5-1, with a tentative D call TRBD1 (5 bases). Trimming stripped 0 bases from V and 2 bases from J, with 11 bases between. Looked up from germline, CDR1 is SGHRS and CDR2 is YFSETQ. The CDR3 consists of 15 residues. In nucleotides, the CDR3 is TGCGCCAGCAGCTTGGATCGGGGGATCAACACTGAAGCTTTCTTT. This translates into CASSLDRGINTEAFF. Full variable domain (remainder filled in from reference TRBV5-1 and TRBJ1-1): KAGVTQTPRYLIKTRGQQVTLSCSPISGHRSVSWYQQTPGQGLQFLFEYFSETQRNKGNFPGRFSGRQFSNSRSEMNVSTLELGDSALYLCASSLDRGINTEAFFGQGTRLTVV.

This clone has more than one count but fewer than ten. V gene TRBV11-2 combines with J gene TRBJ2-3; D unclear. In germline, CDR1 is SGHAT, CDR2 FQNNGV. V lost 5 bases to trimming and J lost 0 bases, with 12 bases between them. This CDR3 has 15 residues. CDR3 loop: CASSRQASSTDTQYF. In DNA form, the CDR3 reads TGTGCCAGCAGCCGCCAGGCTTCTAGCACAGATACGCAGTATTTT.

This clone was seen only a few times. The chain uses TRBV9 and TRBJ1-3, with TRBD1 matching over 7 bases. Germline lookup yields CDR1 SGDLS and CDR2 YYNGEE. This CDR3 has 14 amino acids. The V segment lost 1 base and the J segment 5 bases; nucleotides outside the gene matches: 3. The CDR3 reads CASSVQGERNTIYF. The CDR3, as DNA: TGTGCCAGCAGCGTACAGGGGGAACGAAACACCATATATTTT. Filled out from reference TRBV9 and TRBJ1-3, the complete variable domain reads DSGVTQTPKHLITATGQRVTLRCSPRSGDLSVYWYQQSLDQGLQFLIQYYNGEERAKGNILERFSAQQFPDLHSELNLSSLELGDSALYFCASSVQGERNTIYFGEGSWLTVV.

This clone was detected a few times. The V call is TRBV29-1, the J call TRBJ1-2; D may be TRBD1 (6 bases). From germline, CDR1 is SQVTM and CDR2 ANQGSEA. This CDR3 has 11 residues. The V end was cut by 7 bases, the J end by 4 bases, with 10 bases between. The CDR3: CSALTGYGYTF. As DNA, the CDR3 is TGCAGCGCCTTGACAGGCTATGGCTACACCTTC. The full variable domain, its missing parts supplied by reference TRBV29-1 and TRBJ1-2, is SAVISQKPSRDICQRGTSLTIQCQVDSQVTMMFWYRQQPGQSLTLIATANQGSEATYESGFVIDKFPISRPNLTFSTLTVSNMSPEDSSIYLCSALTGYGYTFGSGTRLTVV.

On this clone: This sample includes further DNA sequences coding for the same CDR3. The rearrangement links TRBV28 to TRBJ1-6; TRBD1 is a possible D gene (5 bases). Per germline, CDR1 MDHEN and CDR2 SYDVKM. CDR3 length: 16 amino acids. The germline V and J ends were trimmed by 6 bases and 3 bases, with 15 bases remaining between them. The CDR3 region is CASSSSTEVYNSPLHF. In DNA form, the CDR3 reads TGTGCCAGCAGCTCGTCGACAGAGGTCTATAATTCACCCCTCCACTTT.

This clone was recorded only once. This chain links TRBV19 with TRBJ1-1; the D is unclear. V gave up 4 bases and J gave up 5 bases, with 11 bases separating them. Germline V lookup: CDR1 LNHDA, CDR2 SQIVND (reference sequence). The CDR3 length is 13 residues. The DNA of the CDR3 is TGTGCCAGTAGTACCTCACTCGAGACTGAAGCTTTCTTT. This translates into CASSTSLETEAFF.

This clone was recorded a few times. V usage is TRBV7-6 and J usage is TRBJ1-5; a weak D match, TRBD1 (6 bases). Looked up from germline, CDR1 is SGHVS and CDR2 is FNYEAQ. V gave up 1 base and J gave up 2 bases, with 9 bases separating them. The CDR3 sequence is 15 residues long. The CDR3 protein is CASSLVAGGNQPQHF. The CDR3 DNA reads TGTGCCAGCAGCTTAGTGGCAGGGGGCAATCAGCCCCAGCATTTT.

This clone was seen only a few times. The chain combines TRBV6-1 with TRBJ1-2, with a possible D match to TRBD1 (6 bases). The germline V gene has CDR1 MNHNS and CDR2 SASEGT. V lost 1 base, J lost 6 bases, and 18 bases lay in between. The CDR3 is 16 residues long. The CDR3 protein is CASSEVVGRGADGYTF. CDR3 coding DNA: TGTGCCAGCAGTGAAGTTGTTGGGAGGGGGGCGGATGGCTACACCTTC.

The chain is built from TRBV2 and TRBJ1-2; D is undetermined. The CDR3 consists of 15 residues. The germline V gene has CDR1 SNHLY and CDR2 FYNNEI. V was clipped by 3 bases and J by 1 base, with 12 bases between them. Written as DNA, the CDR3 is TGTGCCAGCAGTGAGCTCCGGGGTTATAACTATGGCTACACCTTC. Translated, it gives CASSELRGYNYGYTF. Combining the CDR3 with reference TRBV2 and TRBJ1-2 gives the whole variable domain EPEVTQTPSHQVTQMGQEVILRCVPISNHLYFYWYRQILGQKVEFLVSFYNNEISEKSEIFDDQFSVERPDGSNFTLKIRSTKLEDSAMYFCASSELRGYNYGYTFGSGTRLTVV.

This clone occurred a few times. V and J are TRBV29-1 and TRBJ2-1; the match to TRBD2 covers 9 bases. The CDR3 has 12 amino acids. J lost 8 bases, V lost 6 bases, and 5 bases had no gene match. CDR1 is SQVTM, CDR2 ANQGSEA, per germline. The CDR3 nucleotides read TGCAGCGTCAACGCGGGGGGGCATGAGCAGTTCTTC. Protein: CSVNAGGHEQFF.

This clone has a handful of counts. J is TRBJ2-5 and V is TRBV19, with a tentative D call TRBD1 (5 bases). The CDR3 loop spans 13 amino acids. Germline V gene data show CDR1 as LNHDA and CDR2 as SQIVND (reference sequence). V gave up 6 bases and J gave up 5 bases, with 13 bases separating them. CDR3 DNA: TGTGCCAGTAGCACGACAGTGGGGGAGACCCAGTACTTC. It yields the protein CASSTTVGETQYF.

The CDR3 DNA sequence: TGTGCCAGCAGCCCCTCGCCGGAAGAGACCCAGTACTTC. Its protein is CASSPSPEETQYF. V gene TRBV5-6 combines with J gene TRBJ2-5; D unclear. The CDR3 is 13 amino acids. Germline V gene data show CDR1 as SGHDT and CDR2 as YYEEEE. V was clipped by 4 bases and J by 3 bases, with 10 bases between them.

The rearrangement uses TRBV6-1 and TRBJ1-2; perhaps TRBD1 as D (5 bases). Between the trimmed V and J ends, which lost 0 bases and 10 bases, there was a span of 15 bases. Germline lookup yields CDR1 MNHNS and CDR2 SASEGT. The CDR3 totals 14 residues. Written as DNA, the CDR3 is TGTGCCAGCAGTGAAGCGGGACTGGCTAGCGTCTACACCTTC. Amino acids: CASSEAGLASVYTF.